The source of this T cell receptor (beta chain) is a study of T cells in Graves' hyperthyroidism and ophthalmopathy. RNA transcripts gave rise to amplified TCR beta CDR3 regions. HTBI primers drove first-round RT-PCR of the TCR CDR3. A single record per CDR3 protein comes from TCRdb applying MiXCR to the multiplex PCR reads. The sample lists over 300,000 distinct CDR3 sequences, over 11% occurring once. Trimming pared 0 bases from V and 2 bases from J, leaving 6 bases between. The germline V gene encodes CDR1 SGHRS and CDR2 YFSETQ. The CDR3 runs 13 residues. At least ten counts were recorded for this clonotype. Across 18 months, stable Graves' hyperthyroidism was marked by no progression to ophthalmopathy. Those patients with uncontrolled infection, other autoimmune disease, pregnancy or lactation were excluded.

This chain joins TRBV5-1 and TRBJ2-7, with D hard to call. What was sequenced was blood. The sequence was collected from an older woman with Graves' hyperthyroidism. CDR3 amino acids: CASSLVPAYEQYF. DNA for the CDR3: TGCGCCAGCAGCTTGGTCCCAGCCTACGAGCAGTACTTC.